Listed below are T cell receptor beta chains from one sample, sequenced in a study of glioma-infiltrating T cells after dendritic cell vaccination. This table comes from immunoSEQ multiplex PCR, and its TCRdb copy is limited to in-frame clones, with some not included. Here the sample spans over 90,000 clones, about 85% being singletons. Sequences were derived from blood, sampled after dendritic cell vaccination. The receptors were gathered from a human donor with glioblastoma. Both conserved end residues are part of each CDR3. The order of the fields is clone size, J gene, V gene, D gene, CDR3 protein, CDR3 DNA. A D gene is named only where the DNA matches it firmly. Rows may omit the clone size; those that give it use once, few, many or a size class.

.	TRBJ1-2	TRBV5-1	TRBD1	CASSFAPQGEAGYTF	TGCGCCAGCAGCTTTGCCCCCCAGGGGGAGGCTGGCTACACCTTC
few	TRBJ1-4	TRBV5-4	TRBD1	CASSRQGIANEKLFF	TGTGCCAGCAGCCGACAGGGGATAGCTAATGAAAAACTGTTTTTT
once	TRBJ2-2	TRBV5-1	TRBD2	CASRPPAGGHTGELFF	TGCGCCAGCAGACCTCCGGCGGGGGGGCATACCGGGGAGCTGTTTTTT
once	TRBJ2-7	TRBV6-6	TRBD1	CASTVPGQYSEQYF	TGTGCCAGCACCGTTCCGGGACAGTATTCCGAGCAGTACTTC
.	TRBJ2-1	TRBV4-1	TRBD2	CASRLGTSINNEQFF	TGCGCCAGCAGGTTAGGGACTAGCATAAACAATGAGCAGTTCTTC
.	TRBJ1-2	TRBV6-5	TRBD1	CASSYSDRGLVGYTF	TGTGCCAGCAGTTACTCGGACAGGGGGCTTGTTGGCTACACCTTC
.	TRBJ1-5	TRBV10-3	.	CATGQGQFNQPQHF	TGTGCCACGGGGCAGGGGCAATTCAATCAGCCCCAGCATTTT
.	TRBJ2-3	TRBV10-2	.	CASSEWGGGGSGTDTQYF	TGCGCCAGCAGTGAATGGGGCGGTGGGGGGAGTGGCACAGATACGCAGTATTTT
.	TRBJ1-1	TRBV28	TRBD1	CASSIPTGRNTEAFF	TGTGCCAGCAGTATCCCGACAGGGCGGAACACTGAAGCTTTCTTT
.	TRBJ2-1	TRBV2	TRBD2	CASSVLAGSYNEQFF	TGTGCCAGCAGTGTACTAGCGGGGTCCTACAATGAGCAGTTCTTC
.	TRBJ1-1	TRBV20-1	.	CSARGNTEAFF	TGCAGTGCCCGGGGGAACACTGAAGCTTTCTTT
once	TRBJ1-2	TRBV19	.	CASSIVTGNSGYTF	TGTGCCAGTAGTATAGTAACGGGAAATAGTGGCTACACCTTC
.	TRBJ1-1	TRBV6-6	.	CASSPVSGGTEAFF	TGTGCCAGCAGCCCTGTCTCGGGGGGCACTGAAGCTTTCTTT
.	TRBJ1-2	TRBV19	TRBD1	CASENRGRYGYTF	TGTGCCAGTGAGAACAGGGGCCGCTATGGCTACACCTTC
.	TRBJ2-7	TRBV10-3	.	CAISESKPYAEQYF	TGTGCCATCAGTGAGTCGAAACCCTACGCCGAGCAGTACTTC
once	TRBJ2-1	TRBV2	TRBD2	CASSASGRTNEQFF	TGTGCCAGCAGTGCTAGCGGGAGAACGAATGAGCAGTTCTTC
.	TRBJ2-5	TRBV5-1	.	CASSSRVVKTQYF	TGCGCCAGCAGCTCGAGGGTTGTGAAGACCCAGTACTTC
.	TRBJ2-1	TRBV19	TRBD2	CAAGPTSGIVFF	TGTGCCGCTGGCCCGACTAGCGGGATCGTGTTCTTC
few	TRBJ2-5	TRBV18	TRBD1	CASSPGTGRQETQYF	TGTGCCAGCTCTCCCGGGACAGGGAGGCAAGAGACCCAGTACTTC
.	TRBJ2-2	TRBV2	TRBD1	CASSRTGGMAGELFF	TGTGCCAGCTCCCGGACAGGGGGTATGGCCGGGGAGCTGTTTTTT
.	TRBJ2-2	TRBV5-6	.	CASAYSGANTGELFF	TGTGCCAGCGCATACAGCGGTGCGAACACCGGGGAGCTGTTTTTT
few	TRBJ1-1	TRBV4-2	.	CASSSKRTGNTEAFF	TGTGCCAGCAGCTCTAAGCGGACGGGTAACACTGAAGCTTTCTTT